The rows below give T cell receptor beta chains drawn from one sample of a study of blood T cell repertoires in COVID-19. Sequenced by immunoSEQ multiplex PCR; TCRdb stores in-frame clones only, minus some. The sample holds around 140,000 clones, almost 85% seen once. The sequencing sample was made of peripheral blood. These receptors were obtained from a man aged 55-75 years with acute or convalescent COVID-19. CDR3s include the opening cysteine and the closing phenylalanine or tryptophan. D genes are given only for firm matches. A row's size may be missing; if present it is once, few, many or a size class.

j_call d_call v_call clone_size cdr3_aa cdr3_nt
TRBJ1-4 - TRBV6-1 - CASSDQWSNEKLFF TGTGCCAGCAGTGACCAGTGGAGCAATGAAAAACTGTTTTTT
TRBJ2-7 TRBD1 TRBV6-5 - CASSSGNTGGEYF TGTGCCAGCAGTTCTGGAAACACAGGGGGCGAGTACTTC
TRBJ1-4 - TRBV19 - CASTKNSGLGGEKLFF TGTGCCAGTACAAAAAATTCTGGGCTAGGAGGCGAAAAACTGTTTTTT
TRBJ2-3 TRBD1 TRBV19 - CASRGQGSPDTQYF TGTGCCAGTAGGGGACAGGGAAGTCCAGATACGCAGTATTTT
TRBJ2-1 - TRBV9 - CASNPLGEASNEQFF TGTGCCAGCAATCCCTTAGGCGAGGCGAGTAATGAGCAGTTCTTC
TRBJ1-3 TRBD1 TRBV9 many CASSVADRGSGNTIYF TGTGCCAGCAGCGTAGCGGACAGGGGGTCTGGAAACACCATATATTTT
TRBJ2-3 TRBD2 TRBV24-1 - CATSDPGTSTKTDTQYF TGTGCCACCAGTGACCCCGGGACTAGCACCAAAACAGATACGCAGTATTTT
TRBJ2-6 TRBD2 TRBV7-3 few CASSLRGGPLASGANVLTF TGTGCCAGCAGCTTAAGGGGAGGGCCACTAGCTTCTGGGGCCAACGTCCTGACTTTC
TRBJ1-6 TRBD1 TRBV23-1 - CASSLTRQGGSPLHF TGCGCCAGCAGTCTCACCCGACAGGGGGGTTCACCCCTCCACTTT
TRBJ1-3 TRBD1 TRBV23-1 - CASSQMAGGGNTIYF TGCGCCAGCAGTCAAATGGCAGGGGGAGGAAACACCATATATTTT
TRBJ1-6 TRBD1 TRBV19 - CASRGQGKSPLHF TGTGCCAGTAGAGGACAGGGAAAATCACCCCTCCACTTT
TRBJ2-7 TRBD2 TRBV3-1/TRBV3-2 - CASSQSSGRGEQYF TGTGCCAGCAGCCAGTCTAGCGGGAGGGGCGAGCAGTACTTC
TRBJ1-2 - TRBV11-2 - CASSLEGVSVGYTF TGTGCCAGCAGCTTAGAGGGCGTATCTGTCGGCTACACCTTC
TRBJ2-1 TRBD2 TRBV27 - CASSTGTSGRAGNEQFF TGTGCCAGCAGTACCGGGACTAGCGGGAGGGCCGGCAATGAGCAGTTCTTC
TRBJ2-1 - TRBV20-1 - CSASRFSNNEQFF TGCAGTGCTAGTCGGTTTTCTAACAATGAGCAGTTCTTC
TRBJ2-1 - TRBV9 - CASSVGARSSYNEQFF TGTGCCAGCAGCGTAGGAGCCCGGAGCTCCTACAATGAGCAGTTCTTC
TRBJ1-6 TRBD1 TRBV7-9 - CASSLSGGYNSPLHF TGTGCCAGCAGCTTATCAGGGGGCTATAATTCACCCCTCCACTTT
TRBJ2-2 - TRBV9 - CASSVEGLTGELFF TGTGCCAGCAGCGTAGAGGGGCTCACCGGGGAGCTGTTTTTT
TRBJ1-1 - TRBV7-9 once CASSLGDFTEAFF TGTGCCAGCAGCTTGGGGGACTTCACTGAAGCTTTCTTT
TRBJ2-1 - TRBV18 few CASSPPTALNEQFF TGTGCCAGCTCACCACCGACAGCCCTCAATGAGCAGTTCTTC